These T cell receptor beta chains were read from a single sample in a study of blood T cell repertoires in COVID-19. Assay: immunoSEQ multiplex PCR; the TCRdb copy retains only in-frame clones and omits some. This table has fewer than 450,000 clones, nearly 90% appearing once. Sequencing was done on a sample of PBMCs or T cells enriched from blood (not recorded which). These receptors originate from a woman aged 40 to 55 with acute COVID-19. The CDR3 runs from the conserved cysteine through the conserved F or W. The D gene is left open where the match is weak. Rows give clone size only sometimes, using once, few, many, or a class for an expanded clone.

CSVIGSADTQYF TGCAGCGTTATCGGAAGCGCAGATACGCAGTATTTT 12 . TRBJ2-3 . TRBV29-1
CATSRLNEKLFF TGTGCCACCAGCAGACTTAATGAAAAACTGTTTTTT 12 . TRBJ1-4 . TRBV15
CASSLRTGRRSPLHF TGTGCCAGCAGTTTACGGACAGGGAGAAGATCACCCCTCCACTTT 15 . TRBJ1-6 TRBD1 TRBV27
CASSPLVRTPGNTIYF TGTGCCAGCAGCCCCCTAGTTAGGACACCGGGAAACACCATATATTTT 16 . TRBJ1-3 . TRBV3-1/TRBV3-2
CASSISRNEQFF TGTGCCAGTAGTATATCGCGGAATGAGCAGTTCTTC 12 . TRBJ2-1 . TRBV19
CASSEAVAGELFF TGTGCCAGCAGTGAAGCAGTAGCCGGGGAGCTGTTTTTT 13 . TRBJ2-2 . TRBV2
CASSLEGQGVQNTEAFF TGTGCCAGCAGCTTAGAGGGACAGGGAGTACAGAACACTGAAGCTTTCTTT 17 . TRBJ1-1 TRBD1 TRBV7-9
CASSDPRRDNSPLHF TGTGCCAGCAGTGATCCCCGCAGGGATAATTCACCCCTCCACTTT 15 . TRBJ1-6 . TRBV25-1
CASSPSTGVFGYTF TGTGCCAGCTCACCAAGTACGGGGGTCTTCGGCTACACCTTC 14 . TRBJ1-2 . TRBV18
CASSPRGGETQYF TGTGCCAGCAGCCCGAGGGGAGGAGAGACCCAGTACTTC 13 . TRBJ2-5 . TRBV7-9
CASSRRRSNEKLFF TGTGCCTCTTCGAGGAGACGGTCTAATGAAAAACTGTTTTTT 14 . TRBJ1-4 . TRBV30
CSASSGLEQFF TGCAGTGCTAGCTCGGGACTTGAGCAGTTCTTC 11 once TRBJ2-1 . TRBV20-1
CAISEFSGMGSNQPQHF TGTGCCATCAGTGAGTTTTCGGGGATGGGGAGCAATCAGCCCCAGCATTTT 17 . TRBJ1-5 . TRBV10-3
CASTRLDGINSPLHF TGTGCCAGCACTAGGCTGGACGGGATAAATTCACCCCTCCACTTT 15 few TRBJ1-6 . TRBV6-5
CASSTGTSGFLSTDTQYF TGTGCCAGTAGCACCGGGACTAGCGGGTTTTTAAGCACAGATACGCAGTATTTT 18 . TRBJ2-3 TRBD2 TRBV19
CASSLATNYGYTF TGTGCCAGCAGTTTGGCAACTAACTATGGCTACACCTTC 13 . TRBJ1-2 . TRBV27
CASSLVTGQATQTQYF TGTGCCAGCAGCTTAGTGACGGGACAGGCCACGCAGACCCAGTACTTC 16 . TRBJ2-5 TRBD1 TRBV7-8
CASSSGGNQPQHF TGTGCCAGTAGCTCCGGGGGCAATCAGCCCCAGCATTTT 13 . TRBJ1-5 . TRBV19
CAWRDRGSNTEAFF TGTGCCTGGAGGGACAGGGGGTCGAACACTGAAGCTTTCTTT 14 . TRBJ1-1 TRBD1 TRBV30
CASSVGNTGELFF TGTGCCAGCAGCGTCGGGAACACCGGGGAGCTGTTTTTT 13 . TRBJ2-2 . TRBV9
CASSPHSYEQFF TGTGCCAGCAGCCCCCACAGTTATGAGCAGTTCTTC 12 . TRBJ2-1 . TRBV7-9
CASSLVSLNTEAFF TGTGCCAGCAGCTTAGTTAGCCTGAACACTGAAGCTTTCTTT 14 . TRBJ1-1 . TRBV11-2
CASSQGGTASSPLHF TGTGCCAGCAGCCAAGGGGGGACAGCCTCCTCACCCCTCCACTTT 15 . TRBJ1-6 TRBD1 TRBV14
CASSRTGTKGSPLHF TGTGCCAGCAGTAGAACCGGGACAAAAGGTTCACCCCTCCACTTT 15 . TRBJ1-6 . TRBV27
CASSLTSSYEQYF TGTGCCAGCAGTTTAACAAGCTCCTACGAGCAGTACTTC 13 . TRBJ2-7 . TRBV12-3/TRBV12-4
CASSIGQGGGYTF TGTGCCAGCAGTATCGGACAGGGCGGGGGCTACACCTTC 13 . TRBJ1-2 TRBD1 TRBV6-5
CASSLGTGAVWEQYF TGTGCCAGCAGTCTCGGGACAGGGGCCGTCTGGGAGCAGTACTTC 15 . TRBJ2-7 TRBD1 TRBV2
CAWSRESSYNSPLHF TGTGCCTGGTCCAGGGAAAGCTCCTATAATTCACCCCTCCACTTT 15 once TRBJ1-6 . TRBV30